Below, 16 T cell receptor beta chains from the same sample are listed, as sequenced in a study of neoadjuvant anti-PD-1 for oral cavity cancer. Time point denoted: after neoadjuvant nivolumab, at surgical resection. This table comes from immunoSEQ multiplex PCR, and its TCRdb copy is limited to in-frame clones, with some not included. The sample consists of about 37,000 clones, 30% to 40% of them appearing once. Here the sequenced sample was tumor tissue, taken after nivolumab (anti-PD-1) treatment. These receptors originate from a person between 40 and 85 years old with oral cavity squamous cell carcinoma.

The rearrangement links TRBV7-2 to TRBJ1-6, with 7 nucleotides matching TRBD1. Looked up from germline, CDR1 is SGHTA and CDR2 is FQGNSA. The trim removed 3 bases at V and 7 bases at J, leaving 3 bases unmatched. The CDR3 sequence is 14 residues long. The CDR3 nucleotides read TGTGCCAGCAGCTTGGGACAGACAAATTCACCCCTCCACTTT. Translating gives CASSLGQTNSPLHF.

The table lists this clone with a few counts. The chain is built from TRBV10-3 and TRBJ1-1; TRBD1 aligns across 11 bases. The germline V gene has CDR1 ENHRY and CDR2 SYGVKD. Germline trimming cut 6 bases from V and 6 bases from J; bases unmatched to any gene: 6. This CDR3 has 14 amino acids. CDR3 in amino acids: CAIRRTGGESEAFF. CDR3 DNA sequence: TGTGCCATCAGACGGACAGGGGGCGAGTCTGAAGCTTTCTTT.

This chain links TRBV5-1 with TRBJ1-4, with no clear D. This CDR3 comprises 14 residues. V lost 6 bases to trimming and J lost 5 bases, with 14 bases between them. Germline V gene sequence: CDR1 SGHRS, CDR2 YFSETQ. The chain's CDR3 is CASTSGSDNEKLFF. The DNA for the CDR3 is TGCGCCAGCACGTCCGGGTCGGACAATGAAAAACTGTTTTTT.

The chain joins TRBV6-6 to TRBJ1-5; weak D call: TRBD1 (5 bases). CDR3 length equals 14 residues. Germline V gene sequence: CDR1 MNHNY, CDR2 SVGAGI (reference sequence). Trimming stripped 6 bases from V and 3 bases from J, with 12 bases between. DNA for the CDR3: TGTGCCAGCAGCCAACAGGAGTTCAATCAGCCCCAGCATTTT. Residues: CASSQQEFNQPQHF.

The V and J genes are TRBV18 and TRBJ2-4; no firm D call. The CDR3 is made up of 18 amino acids. V was pared by 6 bases and J by 1 base, with 22 bases between. Germline V gene data show CDR1 as KGHSH and CDR2 as LQKENI. The CDR3: CASSPNEGTSVAKNIQYF. DNA of the CDR3: TGTGCCAGCTCCCCCAACGAAGGAACCTCAGTGGCCAAAAACATTCAGTACTTC. The full variable domain, in which reference TRBV18 and TRBJ2-4 provide the parts outside the CDR3, is NAGVMQNPRHLVRRRGQEARLRCSPMKGHSHVYWYRQLPEEGLKFMVYLQKENIIDESGMPKERFSAEFPKEGPSILRIQQVVRGDSAAYFCASSPNEGTSVAKNIQYFGAGTRLSVL.

This clone turned up a few times. The rearrangement uses TRBV11-2 and TRBJ1-1, with D maybe TRBD1 (5 bases). Germline assignment: CDR1 SGHAT and CDR2 FQNNGV. V shed 6 bases and J shed 5 bases, with 16 bases lying between them. The CDR3 length is 14 residues. This CDR3 reads CASRWGLIETEAFF. CDR3 DNA sequence: TGTGCCAGCAGGTGGGGCTTAATCGAGACTGAAGCTTTCTTT.

V and J are TRBV18 and TRBJ1-4; D unresolved. V lost 1 base and J lost 5, with 11 bases in between. Germline CDR1 KGHSH, CDR2 LQKENI. The CDR3 is made up of 15 amino acids. The CDR3 region is CASSPRLVENEKLFF. The CDR3 DNA is TGTGCCAGCTCACCACGTCTCGTAGAAAATGAAAAACTGTTTTTT.

The V gene is TRBV6-1, the J gene TRBJ1-5; 7 positions match TRBD1. The CDR3 is made up of 15 amino acids. The germline gives CDR1 MNHNS, CDR2 SASEGT. The V gene end was trimmed by 4 bases and the J gene end by 7 bases; junction bases not matched to a gene: 10. The CDR3 loop reads CASSAPGGGGQPQHF. The CDR3 DNA sequence: TGTGCCAGCAGTGCCCCAGGGGGGGGTGGACAGCCCCAGCATTTT.

This clone was observed a few times. The CDR3 region has the DNA TGTGCCAGCAGTTACGTGGATTCGAGTTCACCCCTCCACTTT. As protein: CASSYVDSSSPLHF. This chain links TRBV6-6 with TRBJ1-6, with D hard to call. The CDR3 is 14 amino acids. Trimming stripped 2 bases from V and 9 bases from J, with 11 bases between. CDR1 MNHNY and CDR2 SVGAGI come from the germline V gene (reference sequence).

The chain recombines TRBV9 with TRBJ2-1, with D possibly being TRBD2 (6 bases). Germline V gives CDR1 SGDLS, CDR2 YYNGEE. V was clipped by 0 bases and J by 5 bases, with 12 bases between them. This CDR3 region has 15 residues. The CDR3 DNA sequence: TGTGCCAGCAGCGTAGGGGAGGAATGGAACAATGAGCAGTTCTTC. Its translation is CASSVGEEWNNEQFF.

This rearrangement joins TRBV9 to TRBJ1-1; no definite D call. The CDR3 sequence is 20 residues long. V lost 0 bases and J 1 base, leaving 25 bases between the germline ends. CDR1 is SGDLS and CDR2 is YYNGEE in the germline V gene. The CDR3 DNA reads TGTGCCAGCAGCGTAGGTTTCCCCCACCGGGTCGGGGATGCGAACACTGAAGCTTTCTTT. Its protein product is CASSVGFPHRVGDANTEAFF.

The J gene is TRBJ1-2, the V gene TRBV27; D not certain. The CDR3 has 16 residues. Between the trimmed V and J ends, which lost 3 bases and 3 bases, there was a span of 17 bases. Germline V lookup: CDR1 MNHEY, CDR2 SMNVEV (reference sequence). CDR3 nucleotides: TGTGCCAGCAGTTTCTCTTACCCGGCGACTGACTATGGCTACACCTTC. It encodes CASSFSYPATDYGYTF.

The chain couples TRBV28 to TRBJ1-1; no definite D call. The CDR3 is made up of 11 amino acids. Germline CDR1 MDHEN, CDR2 SYDVKM. Trimming left V 1 base short and J 9 bases short, with 6 bases between. CDR3 nucleotides: TGTGCCAGCAGTTTATTGCAGAAAGCTTTCTTT. It yields the protein CASSLLQKAFF. The whole variable domain, filled in from reference TRBV28 and TRBJ1-1, reads DVKVTQSSRYLVKRTGEKVFLECVQDMDHENMFWYRQDPGLGLRLIYFSYDVKMKEKGDIPEGYSVSREKKERFSLILESASTNQTSMYLCASSLLQKAFFGQGTRLTVV.

The chain carries TRBV7-9 and TRBJ1-2, with D possibly being TRBD1 (5 bases). Germline values: CDR1 SEHNR, CDR2 FQNEAQ (reference sequence). V was pared by 6 bases and J by 5 bases, with 10 bases between. This CDR3 has 12 residues. The CDR3 DNA reads TGTGCCAGCAGAAGGGACGTTTATGGCTACACCTTC. Translation gives CASRRDVYGYTF.

The chain links TRBV7-8 to TRBJ1-1; 10 positions agree with TRBD1. With 1 base clipped from V and 6 bases from J, the junction kept 14 bases outside the gene matches. In germline, CDR1 is SGHVS, CDR2 FQNEAQ. The CDR3 is made up of 18 amino acids. CDR3 in amino acids: CASSLVGPGQGFLAEAFF. CDR3 sequence (DNA): TGTGCCAGCAGCTTAGTCGGACCGGGACAGGGGTTTTTGGCTGAAGCTTTCTTT. Using reference TRBV7-8 and TRBJ1-1 for the parts outside the CDR3, the full variable domain is GAGVSQSPRYKVAKRGQDVALRCDPISGHVSLFWYQQALGQGPEFLTYFQNEAQLDKSGLPSDRFFAERPEGSVSTLKIQRTQQEDSAVYLCASSLVGPGQGFLAEAFFGQGTRLTVV.

This clone was detected a few times. The V call is TRBV11-3, the J call TRBJ2-5, with TRBD2 matching 7 bases. The CDR3 runs to 17 residues. Trimming cost V 1 base and J 1 base; bases outside gene matches: 9. Per the germline V gene, CDR1 is SGHNT and CDR2 is YENEEA. This CDR3 is CASSLGGLGRPQETQYF. As DNA, the CDR3 is TGTGCCAGCAGCTTAGGTGGGCTCGGGAGGCCCCAAGAGACCCAGTACTTC.